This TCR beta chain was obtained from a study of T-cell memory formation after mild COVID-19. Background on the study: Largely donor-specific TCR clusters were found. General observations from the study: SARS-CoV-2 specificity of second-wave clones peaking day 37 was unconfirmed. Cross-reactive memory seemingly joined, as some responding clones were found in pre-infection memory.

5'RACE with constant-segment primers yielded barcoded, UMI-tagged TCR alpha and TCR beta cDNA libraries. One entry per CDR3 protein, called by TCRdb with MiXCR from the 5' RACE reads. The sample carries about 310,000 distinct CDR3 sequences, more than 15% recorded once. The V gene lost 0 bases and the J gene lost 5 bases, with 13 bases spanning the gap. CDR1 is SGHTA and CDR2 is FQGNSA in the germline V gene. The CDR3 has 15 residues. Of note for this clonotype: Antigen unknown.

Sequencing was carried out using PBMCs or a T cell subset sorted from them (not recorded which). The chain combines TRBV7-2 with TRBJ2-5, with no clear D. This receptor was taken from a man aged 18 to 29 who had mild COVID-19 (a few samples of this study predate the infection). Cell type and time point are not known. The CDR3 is CASSLARSRRETQYF. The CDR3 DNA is TGTGCCAGCAGCTTAGCCCGCTCGCGTCGGGAGACCCAGTACTTC.